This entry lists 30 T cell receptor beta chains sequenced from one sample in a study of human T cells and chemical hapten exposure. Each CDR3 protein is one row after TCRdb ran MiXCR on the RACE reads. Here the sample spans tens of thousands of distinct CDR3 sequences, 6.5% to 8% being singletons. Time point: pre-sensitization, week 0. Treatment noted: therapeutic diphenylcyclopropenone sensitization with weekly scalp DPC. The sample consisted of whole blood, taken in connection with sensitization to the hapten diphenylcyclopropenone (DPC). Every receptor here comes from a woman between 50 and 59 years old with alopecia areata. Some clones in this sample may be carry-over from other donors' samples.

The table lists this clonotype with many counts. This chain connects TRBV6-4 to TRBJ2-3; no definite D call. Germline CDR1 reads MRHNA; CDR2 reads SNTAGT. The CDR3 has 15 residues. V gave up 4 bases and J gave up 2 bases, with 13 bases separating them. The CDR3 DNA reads TGTGCCAGCAGTGTTGGGCCAGACCACACAGATACGCAGTATTTT. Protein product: CASSVGPDHTDTQYF.

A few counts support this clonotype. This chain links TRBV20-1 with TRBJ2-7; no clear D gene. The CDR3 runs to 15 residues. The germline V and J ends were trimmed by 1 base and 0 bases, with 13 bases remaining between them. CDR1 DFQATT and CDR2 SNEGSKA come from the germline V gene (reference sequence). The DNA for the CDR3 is TGCAGTGCTAGAGGCCCTGGCGCTCCCTCCTACGAGCAGTACTTC. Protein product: CSARGPGAPSYEQYF.

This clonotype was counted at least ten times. CDR3 nucleotide sequence: TGTGCCAGCAGCCCTTCCGGGACAGCAAACTATGGCTACACCTTC. Translating it yields CASSPSGTANYGYTF. The chain couples TRBV3-1 to TRBJ1-2; 7 bases match TRBD1. This CDR3 contains 15 residues. Germline V gene data show CDR1 as LGHDT and CDR2 as YNNKEL (reference sequence). The V gene end was trimmed by 4 bases and the J gene end by 2 bases; junction bases not matched to a gene: 7.

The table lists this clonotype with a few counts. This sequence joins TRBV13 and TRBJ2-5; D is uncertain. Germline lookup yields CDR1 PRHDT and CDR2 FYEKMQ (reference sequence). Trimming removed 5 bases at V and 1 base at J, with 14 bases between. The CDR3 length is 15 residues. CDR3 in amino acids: CASSPPGVAQETQYF. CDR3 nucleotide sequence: TGTGCCAGCAGCCCCCCGGGCGTAGCCCAAGAGACCCAGTACTTC.

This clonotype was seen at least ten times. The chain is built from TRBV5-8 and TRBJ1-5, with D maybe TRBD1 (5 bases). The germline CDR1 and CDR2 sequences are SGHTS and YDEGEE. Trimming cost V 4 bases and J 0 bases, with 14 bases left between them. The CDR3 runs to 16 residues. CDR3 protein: CASSLSSGVSNQPQHF. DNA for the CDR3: TGTGCCAGCAGCCTGAGCTCGGGGGTTAGCAATCAGCCCCAGCATTTT.

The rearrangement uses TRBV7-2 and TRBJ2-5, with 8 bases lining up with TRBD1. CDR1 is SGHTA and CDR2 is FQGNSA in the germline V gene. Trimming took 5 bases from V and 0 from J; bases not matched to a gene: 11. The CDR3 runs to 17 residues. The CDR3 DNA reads TGTGCCAGCAGCCGCACCTCAGGGGGCTGGTACCAAGAGACCCAGTACTTC. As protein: CASSRTSGGWYQETQYF. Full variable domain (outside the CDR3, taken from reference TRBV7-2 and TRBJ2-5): GAGVSQSPSNKVTEKGKDVELRCDPISGHTALYWYRQSLGQGLEFLIYFQGNSAPDKSGLPSDRFSAERTGGSVSTLTIQRTQQEDSAVYLCASSRTSGGWYQETQYFGPGTRLLVL.

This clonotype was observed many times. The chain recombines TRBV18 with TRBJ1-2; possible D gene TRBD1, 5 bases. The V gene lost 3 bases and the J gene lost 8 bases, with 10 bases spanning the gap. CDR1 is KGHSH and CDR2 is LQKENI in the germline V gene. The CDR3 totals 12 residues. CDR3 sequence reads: CASSPIGDGYTF. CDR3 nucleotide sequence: TGTGCCAGCTCACCCATTGGGGACGGCTACACCTTC.

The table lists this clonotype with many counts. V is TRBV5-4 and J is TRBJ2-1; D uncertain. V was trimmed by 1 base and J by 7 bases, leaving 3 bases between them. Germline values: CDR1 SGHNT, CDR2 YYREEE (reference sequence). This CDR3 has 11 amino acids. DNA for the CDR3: TGTGCCAGCAGCTTGATGAATGAGCAGTTCTTC. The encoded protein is CASSLMNEQFF.

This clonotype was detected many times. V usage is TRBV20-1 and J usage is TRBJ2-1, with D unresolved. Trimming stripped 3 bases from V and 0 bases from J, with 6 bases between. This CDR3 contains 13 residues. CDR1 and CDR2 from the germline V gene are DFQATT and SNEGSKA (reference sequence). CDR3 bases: TGCAGTGCTAGCCTGAGCTCCTACAATGAGCAGTTCTTC. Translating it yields CSASLSSYNEQFF.

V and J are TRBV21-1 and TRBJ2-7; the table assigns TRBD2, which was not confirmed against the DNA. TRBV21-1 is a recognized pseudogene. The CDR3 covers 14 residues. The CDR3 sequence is CASSAGRQKHEQYF. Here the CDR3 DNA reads TGTGCCAGCAGCGCGGGACGGCAGAAACACGAGCAGTACTTC.

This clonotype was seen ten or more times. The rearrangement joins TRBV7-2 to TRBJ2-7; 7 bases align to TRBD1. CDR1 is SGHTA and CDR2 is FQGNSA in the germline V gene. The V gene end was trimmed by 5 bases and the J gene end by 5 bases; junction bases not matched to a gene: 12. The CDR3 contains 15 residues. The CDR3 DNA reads TGTGCCAGCAGCCGGGGACAGACACTGGGGAACGAGCAGTACTTC. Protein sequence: CASSRGQTLGNEQYF.

This chain's CDR3 is CASSLAPDRTTNEKLFF. The CDR3 region has the DNA TGTGCCAGCAGCTTGGCCCCGGACCGCACAACTAATGAAAAACTGTTTTTT. This sequence joins TRBV5-5 and TRBJ1-4; D is ambiguous. The CDR3 consists of 17 residues. CDR1 is SGHKS, CDR2 YYEKEE, per germline (reference sequence). The V end lost 0 bases, the J end lost 0 bases, and 12 bases lay between the germline ends. Full variable domain (outside the CDR3, taken from reference TRBV5-5 and TRBJ1-4): DAGVTQSPTHLIKTRGQQVTLRCSPISGHKSVSWYQQVLGQGPQFIFQYYEKEERGRGNFPDRFSARQFPNYSSELNVNALLLGDSALYLCASSLAPDRTTNEKLFFGSGTQLSVL.

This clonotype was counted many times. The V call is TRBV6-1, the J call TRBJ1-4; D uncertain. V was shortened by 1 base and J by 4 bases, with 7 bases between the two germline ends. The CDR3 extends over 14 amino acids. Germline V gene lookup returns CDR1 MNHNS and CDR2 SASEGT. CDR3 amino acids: CASSEGTINEKLFF. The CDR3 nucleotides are TGTGCCAGCAGTGAAGGGACTATTAATGAAAAACTGTTTTTT.

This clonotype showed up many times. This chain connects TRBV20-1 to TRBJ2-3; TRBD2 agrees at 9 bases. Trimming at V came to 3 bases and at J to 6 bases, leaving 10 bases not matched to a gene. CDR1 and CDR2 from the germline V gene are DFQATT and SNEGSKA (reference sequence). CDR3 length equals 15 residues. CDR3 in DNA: TGCAGTGCTAGCAGGCCTAGCGGGAAAATCGATACGCAGTATTTT. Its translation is CSASRPSGKIDTQYF.

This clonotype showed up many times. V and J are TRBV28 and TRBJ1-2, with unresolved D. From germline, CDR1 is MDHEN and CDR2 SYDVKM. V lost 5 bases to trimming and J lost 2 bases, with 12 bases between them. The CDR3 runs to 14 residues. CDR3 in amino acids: CASSGHGLNYGYTF. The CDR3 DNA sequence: TGTGCCAGCAGTGGCCACGGTTTGAACTATGGCTACACCTTC.

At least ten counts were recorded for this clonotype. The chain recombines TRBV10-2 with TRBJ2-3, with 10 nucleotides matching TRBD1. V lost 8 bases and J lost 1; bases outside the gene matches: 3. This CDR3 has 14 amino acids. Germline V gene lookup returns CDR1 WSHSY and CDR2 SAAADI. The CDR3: CASPGQGGTDTQYF. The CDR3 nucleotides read TGCGCCAGCCCTGGACAGGGGGGCACAGATACGCAGTATTTT.

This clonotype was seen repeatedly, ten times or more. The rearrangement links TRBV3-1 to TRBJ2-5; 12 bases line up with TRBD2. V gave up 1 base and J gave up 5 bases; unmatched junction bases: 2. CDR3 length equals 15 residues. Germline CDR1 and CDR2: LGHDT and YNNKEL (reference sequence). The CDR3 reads CASSQGLAGVETQYF. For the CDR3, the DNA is TGTGCCAGCAGCCAAGGACTAGCGGGAGTGGAGACCCAGTACTTC.

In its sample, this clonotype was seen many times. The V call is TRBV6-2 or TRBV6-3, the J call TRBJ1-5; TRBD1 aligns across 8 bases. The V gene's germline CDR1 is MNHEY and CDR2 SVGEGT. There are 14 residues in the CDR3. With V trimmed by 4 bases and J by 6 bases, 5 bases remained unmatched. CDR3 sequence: CASSSQGASQPQHF. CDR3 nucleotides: TGTGCCAGCAGTTCCCAGGGGGCGAGTCAGCCCCAGCATTTT.

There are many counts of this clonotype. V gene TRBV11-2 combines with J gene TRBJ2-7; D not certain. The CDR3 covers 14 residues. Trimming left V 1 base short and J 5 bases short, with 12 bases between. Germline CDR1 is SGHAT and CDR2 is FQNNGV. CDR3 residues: CASSLGPGRDEQYF. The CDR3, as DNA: TGTGCCAGCAGCTTAGGTCCGGGTAGGGACGAGCAGTACTTC.

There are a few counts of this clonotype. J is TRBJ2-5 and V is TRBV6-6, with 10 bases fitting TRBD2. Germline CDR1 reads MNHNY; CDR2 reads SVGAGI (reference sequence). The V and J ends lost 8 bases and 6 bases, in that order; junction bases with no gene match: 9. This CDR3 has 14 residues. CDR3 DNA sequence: TGTGCCAGCGGTACTAGCGGGGTTGGAAAGACCCAGTACTTC. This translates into CASGTSGVGKTQYF.

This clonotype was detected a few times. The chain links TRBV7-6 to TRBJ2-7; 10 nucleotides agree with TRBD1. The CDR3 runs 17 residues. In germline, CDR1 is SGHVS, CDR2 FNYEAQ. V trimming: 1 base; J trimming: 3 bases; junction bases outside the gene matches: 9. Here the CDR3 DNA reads TGTGCCAGCAGCTTAGAAGTTTCAGGGACAGGGGACTACGAGCAGTACTTC. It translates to CASSLEVSGTGDYEQYF.

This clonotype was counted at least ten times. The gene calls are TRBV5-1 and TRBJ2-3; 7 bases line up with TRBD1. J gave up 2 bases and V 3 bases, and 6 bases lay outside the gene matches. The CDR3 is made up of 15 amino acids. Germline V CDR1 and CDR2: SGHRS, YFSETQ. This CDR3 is CASSSRGQDTDTQYF. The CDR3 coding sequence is TGCGCCAGCAGCTCCAGAGGACAGGACACAGATACGCAGTATTTT.

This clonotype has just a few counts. The chain's CDR3 is CASSPSTGYGTDTQYF. In DNA form, the CDR3 reads TGTGCCAGCTCACCTTCAACAGGGTACGGAACAGATACGCAGTATTTT. The chain employs TRBV18 and TRBJ2-3, with D possibly being TRBD1 (6 bases). CDR1 KGHSH and CDR2 LQKENI come from the germline V gene. The CDR3 is 16 residues long. V was cut by 3 bases and J by 3 bases, with 16 bases left in between.

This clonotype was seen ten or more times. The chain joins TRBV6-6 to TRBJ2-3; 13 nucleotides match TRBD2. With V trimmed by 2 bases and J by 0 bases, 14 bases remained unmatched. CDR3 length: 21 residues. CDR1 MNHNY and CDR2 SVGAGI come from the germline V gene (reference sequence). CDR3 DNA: TGTGCCAGCAGTTACCCAAGGACTAGCGGGAGTTTCCGTTCAAGCACAGATACGCAGTATTTT. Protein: CASSYPRTSGSFRSSTDTQYF.

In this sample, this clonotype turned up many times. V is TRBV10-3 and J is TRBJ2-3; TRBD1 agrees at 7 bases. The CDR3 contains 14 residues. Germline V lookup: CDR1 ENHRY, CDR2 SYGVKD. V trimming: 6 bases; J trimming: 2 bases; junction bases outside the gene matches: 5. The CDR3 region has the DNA TGTGCCATCAGCAAGGGGGCGTCCACAGATACGCAGTATTTT. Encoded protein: CAISKGASTDTQYF.

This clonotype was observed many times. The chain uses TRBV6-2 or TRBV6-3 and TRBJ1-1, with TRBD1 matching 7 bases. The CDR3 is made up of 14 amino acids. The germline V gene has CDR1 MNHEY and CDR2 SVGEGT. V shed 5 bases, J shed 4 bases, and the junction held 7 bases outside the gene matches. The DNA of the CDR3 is TGTGCCAGCAGTAGACAGGGAAGAGGCACTGAAGCTTTCTTT. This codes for CASSRQGRGTEAFF.

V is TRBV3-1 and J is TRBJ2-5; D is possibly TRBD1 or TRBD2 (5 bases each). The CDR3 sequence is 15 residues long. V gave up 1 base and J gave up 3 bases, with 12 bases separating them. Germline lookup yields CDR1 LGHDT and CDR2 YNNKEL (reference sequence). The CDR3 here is CASSQVAGRKETQYF. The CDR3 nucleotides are TGTGCCAGCAGCCAAGTTGCAGGGAGAAAAGAGACCCAGTACTTC.

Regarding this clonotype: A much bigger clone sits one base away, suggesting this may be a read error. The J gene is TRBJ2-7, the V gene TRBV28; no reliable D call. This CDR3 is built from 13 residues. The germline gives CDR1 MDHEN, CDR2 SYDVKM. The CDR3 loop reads CASSLTFSYEEYF. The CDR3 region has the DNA TGTGCCAGCAGTTTAACGTTCTCCTACGAGGAGTACTTC.

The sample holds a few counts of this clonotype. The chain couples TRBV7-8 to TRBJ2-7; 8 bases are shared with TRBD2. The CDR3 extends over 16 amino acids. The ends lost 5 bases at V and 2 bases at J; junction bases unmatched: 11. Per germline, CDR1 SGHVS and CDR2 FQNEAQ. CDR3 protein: CASSLQGLGITYEQYF. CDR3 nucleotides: TGTGCCAGCAGCCTACAGGGACTAGGAATTACCTACGAGCAGTACTTC.

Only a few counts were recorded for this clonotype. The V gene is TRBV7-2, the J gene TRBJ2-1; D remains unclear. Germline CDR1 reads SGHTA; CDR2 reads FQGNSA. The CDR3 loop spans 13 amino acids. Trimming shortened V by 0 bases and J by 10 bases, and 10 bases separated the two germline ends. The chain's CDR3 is CASSLAPPLEQFF. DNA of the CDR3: TGTGCCAGCAGCTTAGCACCGCCGTTGGAGCAGTTCTTC.